The clone carrying this T cell receptor beta chain was recorded at least ten times. The target antigen is unknown. This specimen comes from a study of early T cells in non-severe SARS-CoV-2 infection. In TCRdb, the 5' RACE reads were re-called with MiXCR into one record per CDR3 protein. The sample lists roughly 34,000 distinct CDR3 sequences; under 5.5% were seen once. This CDR3 is 11 amino acids long. Trimming stripped 0 bases from V and 6 bases from J, with 5 bases between. Germline V gene lookup returns CDR1 GTSNPN and CDR2 SVGIG (reference sequence). Findings and caveats of the study: VDJdb matches were skewed toward anti-spike CD8 T cell responses.

The sequence was collected from an adult who was a healthcare worker with PCR-confirmed SARS-CoV-2 infection or an uninfected control (not recorded which). The sample comprised whole blood. This rearrangement joins TRBV30 to TRBJ1-1; D ambiguous. The CDR3 region is CAWSVAAEAFF. The CDR3 coding sequence is TGTGCCTGGAGTGTGGCTGCTGAAGCTTTCTTT.